Listed here are 18 T cell receptor beta chains from one sample, sequenced in a study of blood T cell repertoires in COVID-19. Here immunoSEQ multiplex PCR was the method, and the copy in TCRdb shows in-frame clones only, minus some. The sample shows more than 10,000 clones, around 90% of them seen only once. The specimen was peripheral blood. Every receptor here comes from a human donor in a cohort sampled during active COVID-19.

J is TRBJ2-5 and V is TRBV4-1; D is unclear. The CDR3 spans 15 residues. Trimming took off 1 base at V and 1 base at J, with 10 bases between the two ends. Germline V CDR1 and CDR2: MGHRA, YSYEKL. DNA of the CDR3: TGCGCCAGCAGCCAAGGAACGGTGATCCAAGAGACCCAGTACTTC. Translation gives CASSQGTVIQETQYF.

The chain links TRBV2 to TRBJ1-5; TRBD1 aligns across 8 bases. Germline V gene sequence: CDR1 SNHLY, CDR2 FYNNEI. The CDR3 length is 14 residues. V shed 7 bases and J 2 bases; nucleotides not matched to a gene: 4. As DNA, the CDR3 is TGTGCCAGCAAGCAGGGACAGGGCAATCAGCCCCAGCATTTT. Protein: CASKQGQGNQPQHF.

This chain uses TRBV5-1 with TRBJ2-7; perhaps TRBD1 as D (6 bases). Deletions cut 4 bases from V and 4 bases from J, with 15 bases between. The CDR3 extends over 14 amino acids. Germline CDR1 SGHRS, CDR2 YFSETQ. CDR3 nucleotide sequence: TGCGCCAGCAGCCCAGGGGTTATGGGATACGAGCAGTACTTC. It translates to CASSPGVMGYEQYF.

This clone was counted a single time. The CDR3 loop is CASSGSGWGTQYF. CDR3 DNA sequence: TGTGCCAGCAGTGGCTCGGGATGGGGGACCCAGTACTTC. V is TRBV2 and J is TRBJ2-5, with a tentative D call TRBD2 (5 bases). V was trimmed by 4 bases and J by 7 bases, leaving 13 bases between them. From germline, CDR1 is SNHLY and CDR2 FYNNEI. This CDR3 is 13 amino acids long.

The chain combines TRBV2 with TRBJ1-5, with TRBD1 matching over 10 bases. The trim removed 8 bases at V and 4 bases at J, leaving 2 bases unmatched. CDR3 size: 13 residues. Germline values: CDR1 SNHLY, CDR2 FYNNEI. CDR3 protein: CASGTGANQPQHF. CDR3 nucleotide sequence: TGTGCCAGCGGGACAGGGGCAAATCAGCCCCAGCATTTT.

CDR3 in DNA: TGTGCCAGTAGTATAGCCCGGACAGATCATAGCAATCAGCCCCAGCATTTT. Its protein product is CASSIARTDHSNQPQHF. The chain links TRBV19 to TRBJ1-5, with D maybe TRBD1 (6 bases). Trimming pared 1 base from V and 0 bases from J, leaving 13 bases between. There are 17 residues in the CDR3. Germline V gene data show CDR1 as LNHDA and CDR2 as SQIVND (reference sequence). Supplemented by reference TRBV19 and TRBJ1-5, the full variable domain reads DGGITQSPKYLFRKEGQNVTLSCEQNLNHDAMYWYRQDPGQGLRLIYYSQIVNDFQKGDIAEGYSVSREKKESFPLTVTSAQKNPTAFYLCASSIARTDHSNQPQHFGDGTRLSIL.

V gene TRBV5-4 combines with J gene TRBJ2-7; 9 bases are a match to TRBD1. Germline V lookup: CDR1 SGHNT, CDR2 YYREEE (reference sequence). Unmatched junction bases numbered 4, after V lost 0 bases and J lost 0 bases. The CDR3 has 16 amino acids. The CDR3 region is CASSLAGTGPSYEQYF. The CDR3 DNA reads TGTGCCAGCAGCTTGGCCGGGACAGGGCCCTCCTACGAGCAGTACTTC.

The V and J genes are TRBV7-9 and TRBJ2-2; TRBD1 is a possible D gene (6 bases). Trimming took off 7 bases at V and 0 bases at J, with 15 bases between the two ends. The CDR3 has 16 amino acids. Germline V gene lookup returns CDR1 SEHNR and CDR2 FQNEAQ (reference sequence). The CDR3 sequence: CASTTGQTTNTGELFF. As DNA, the CDR3 is TGTGCCAGCACCACAGGACAGACCACGAACACCGGGGAGCTGTTTTTT. The entire variable domain, with the rest obtained from reference TRBV7-9 and TRBJ2-2, is as follows: DTGVSQNPRHKITKRGQNVTFRCDPISEHNRLYWYRQTLGQGPEFLTYFQNEAQLEKSRLLSDRFSAERPKGSFSTLEIQRTEQGDSAMYLCASTTGQTTNTGELFFGEGSRLTVL.

The J gene is TRBJ1-5, the V gene TRBV30; no reliable D call. The CDR3 loop spans 17 amino acids. Germline CDR1 GTSNPN, CDR2 SVGIG (reference sequence). V lost 2 bases and J 4 bases, leaving 21 bases between the germline ends. The CDR3 protein is CAWSQRENILGNQPQHF. CDR3 nucleotide sequence: TGTGCCTGGAGTCAACGGGAGAACATTTTAGGAAATCAGCCCCAGCATTTT.

V is TRBV7-9 and J is TRBJ2-7; TRBD1 aligns across 8 bases. The junction had 4 bases not matched to a gene; V was cut back by 3 bases and J by 6 bases. CDR1 and CDR2 (germline): SEHNR, FQNEAQ (reference sequence). This CDR3 spans 13 amino acids. The CDR3 here is CASSFRTGIEQYF. CDR3 nucleotide sequence: TGTGCCAGCAGCTTTCGGACAGGGATCGAGCAGTACTTC.

This clone was seen more than once but under ten times. This chain uses TRBV19 with TRBJ1-5, with 10 positions matching TRBD1. This CDR3 region has 14 residues. Germline V gene sequence: CDR1 LNHDA, CDR2 SQIVND (reference sequence). The ends lost 5 bases at V and 4 bases at J; junction bases unmatched: 2. The CDR3 loop is CASSGTGANQPQHF. For the CDR3, the DNA is TGTGCCAGTAGTGGGACAGGGGCGAATCAGCCCCAGCATTTT.

The rearrangement links TRBV5-6 to TRBJ2-1; 8 bases line up with TRBD2. Looked up from germline, CDR1 is SGHDT and CDR2 is YYEEEE. V shed 6 bases, J shed 9 bases, and the junction held 20 bases outside the gene matches. The CDR3 sequence is 17 residues long. This CDR3 reads CASNDPRGVQGRGEQFF. CDR3 nucleotides: TGTGCCAGCAACGACCCGCGGGGGGTACAGGGCCGGGGTGAGCAGTTCTTC.

V and J are TRBV7-9 and TRBJ2-7; D gene ambiguous. Germline assignment: CDR1 SEHNR and CDR2 FQNEAQ (reference sequence). Trimming took off 1 base at V and 6 bases at J, with 7 bases between the two ends. The CDR3 contains 12 residues. CDR3 DNA: TGTGCCAGCAGCTTAGTTCCGGGCGAGCAGTACTTC. Translation: CASSLVPGEQYF.

This clone appeared once. This chain connects TRBV7-9 to TRBJ2-3; D may be TRBD2 (5 bases). Trimming removed 5 bases from V and 11 bases from J, with 23 bases in between. CDR1 is SEHNR, CDR2 FQNEAQ, per germline (reference sequence). CDR3 size: 15 residues. The CDR3 bases are TGTGCCAGCAGCGCGAGCGGATTGGCTGCCTGGGGGCAGTATTTT. This translates into CASSASGLAAWGQYF.

About this clone: An end of the junction differs from the germline gene, which may be a read error. The CDR3 DNA reads TGTGCCAGTAGGATAGACAGGGGACGGAGTAATTCACCCCTCCACTTT. Its translation is CASRIDRGRSNSPLHF. The chain joins TRBV19 to TRBJ1-6, with TRBD1 identical over 8 bases. The length of the CDR3 is 16 residues. In germline, CDR1 is LNHDA, CDR2 SQIVND (reference sequence).

The chain has TRBV12-3 or TRBV12-4 and TRBJ2-7; D remains ambiguous. V dropped 7 bases and J dropped 2 bases, with 9 bases sitting between them. The CDR3 contains 12 residues. CDR3 sequence: CASNGLTYEQYF. The CDR3 nucleotides read TGTGCCAGCAACGGTCTGACCTACGAGCAGTACTTC.

The V gene is TRBV7-9, the J gene TRBJ1-2, with TRBD1 matching over 7 bases. With 4 bases clipped from V and 2 bases from J, the junction kept 7 bases outside the gene matches. The V gene's germline CDR1 is SEHNR and CDR2 FQNEAQ (reference sequence). The CDR3 extends over 15 amino acids. CDR3 amino acids: CASSSTRDSNYGYTF. Written as DNA, the CDR3 is TGTGCCAGCAGCTCAACCAGGGACAGCAACTATGGCTACACCTTC.

This clone was counted once. This rearrangement joins TRBV3-1 (or the pseudogene TRBV3-2) to TRBJ2-3; 7 bases fit TRBD2. Germline loops: CDR1 LGHDT, CDR2 YNNKEL (reference sequence). This CDR3 region has 15 residues. V lost 5 bases and J lost 0; bases outside the gene matches: 5. In nucleotides, the CDR3 is TGTGCCAGCAGCTCTCGGGGGGTTAGCACAGATACGCAGTATTTT. Its translation: CASSSRGVSTDTQYF.